Below, one T cell receptor (beta chain) is given with its context. Its antigen is undetermined. This entry comes from a study of cytomegalovirus exposure and HLA in healthy donors. Trimming shortened V by 2 bases and J by 5 bases, and 12 bases separated the two germline ends. Germline V gene data show CDR1 as MNHNS and CDR2 as SASEGT. The CDR3 length is 15 residues. Amplification used 60 Vbeta primers and 13 Jbeta primers. The data were produced by immunoSEQ multiplex PCR, yet TCRdb's version contains in-frame clones alone and is incomplete. The sample has 180,000 or so clones, roughly three quarters seen once. Findings of the study overall: Upon later analysis, HLA-associated TCR beta chains proved more clonally expanded than other, equally common chains. Many donors shared some public TCRs, even though most TCR sequences were rare.

The chain is built from TRBV6-1 and TRBJ1-4; the D is unclear. Material for sequencing was PBMCs. The TCR was taken from a woman aged 50 to 60 in good health and CMV-seronegative. In DNA form, the CDR3 reads TGTGCCAGCAGTGAACACCCAGGCCGAAATGAAAAACTGTTTTTT. Translated: CASSEHPGRNEKLFF.